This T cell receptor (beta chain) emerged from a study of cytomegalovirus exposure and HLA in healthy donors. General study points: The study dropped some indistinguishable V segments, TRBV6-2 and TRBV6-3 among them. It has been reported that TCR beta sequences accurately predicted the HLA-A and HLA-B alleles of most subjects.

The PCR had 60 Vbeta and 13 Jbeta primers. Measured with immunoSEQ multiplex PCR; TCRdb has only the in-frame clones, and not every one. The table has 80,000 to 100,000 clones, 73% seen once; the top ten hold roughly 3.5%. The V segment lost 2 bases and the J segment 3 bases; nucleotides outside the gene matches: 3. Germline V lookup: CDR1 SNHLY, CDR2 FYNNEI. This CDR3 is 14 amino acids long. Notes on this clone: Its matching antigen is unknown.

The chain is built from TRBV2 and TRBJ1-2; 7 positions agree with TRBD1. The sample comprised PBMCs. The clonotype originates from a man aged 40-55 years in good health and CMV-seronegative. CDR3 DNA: TGTGCCAGCAGTGAACAGGGGGAGGACTATGGCTACACCTTC. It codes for CASSEQGEDYGYTF.